This T cell receptor (beta chain) was retrieved from a study of neoadjuvant nivolumab and ipilimumab in lung cancer. Study-level background: Nivolumab 3 mg/kg was given days 1, 15 and 29, plus ipilimumab 1 mg/kg day 1 in combination. The study, taken as a whole, reports: Only a single major-pathologic-response sample was available for clonality analysis.

The data were produced by immunoSEQ multiplex PCR, yet TCRdb's version contains in-frame clones alone and is incomplete. The table lists 39,000 or so clones, roughly nine tenths of them singletons. As concerns this clone: Its target is not known.

V was clipped by 3 bases and J by 5 bases, with 14 bases between them. The CDR3 has 15 residues. Germline values: CDR1 MGHDK, CDR2 SYGVNS. The receptor's source is an adult with non-small cell lung cancer. This chain links TRBV25-1 with TRBJ2-1, with TRBD1 as a possible D gene (6 bases). Sequenced here: peripheral blood, sampled before neoadjuvant nivolumab, alone or with ipilimumab. The CDR3 DNA is TGTGCCAGCAGTGATCGGTGGGACACCGACAATGAGCAGTTCTTC. It is translated as CASSDRWDTDNEQFF.